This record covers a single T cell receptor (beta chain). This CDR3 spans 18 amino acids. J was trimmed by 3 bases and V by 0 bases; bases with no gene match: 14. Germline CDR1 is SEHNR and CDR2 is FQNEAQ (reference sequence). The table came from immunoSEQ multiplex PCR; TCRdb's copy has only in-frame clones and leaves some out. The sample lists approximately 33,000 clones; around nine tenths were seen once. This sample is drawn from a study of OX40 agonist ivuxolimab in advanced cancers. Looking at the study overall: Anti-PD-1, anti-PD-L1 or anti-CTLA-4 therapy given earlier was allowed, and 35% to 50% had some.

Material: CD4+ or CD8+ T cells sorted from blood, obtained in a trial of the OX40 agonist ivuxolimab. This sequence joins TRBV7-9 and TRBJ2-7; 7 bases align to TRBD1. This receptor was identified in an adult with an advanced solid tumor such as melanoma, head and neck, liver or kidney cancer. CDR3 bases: TGTGCCAGCAGCTTAGCGTCCGGGATGGGACAGTCCTTCTACGAGCAGTACTTC. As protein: CASSLASGMGQSFYEQYF.